This TCR beta chain was retrieved from a study of T cells in women clearing cervical HPV infection. Using immunoSEQ multiplex PCR, the repertoire was profiled, and TCRdb retains in-frame clones only, with some absent. This specimen shows 25,000 to 35,000 clones; the ten leading clones hold about 7.8%. Specimen: blood buffy coat. This sequence originates from a woman aged 18 to 75 with a cervical HPV16 infection that either progressed to CIN3+ or cleared (not recorded which).

The CDR3 protein is CASSLGWSPSMPQHF. The sequenced CDR3 bases are TGTGCCAGCAGCCTCGGGTGGTCTCCCTCTATGCCC. This rearrangement joins TRBV5-6 to TRBJ1-5; D is ambiguous. The read stops 3 residues short of the end of the CDR3; the missing end is completed from the germline J gene. V lost 4 bases to trimming and J lost 9 bases, with 20 bases between them. This CDR3 region has 15 residues. Germline V gene data show CDR1 as SGHDT and CDR2 as YYEEEE.